These T cell receptor beta chains were read from a single sample in a study of T cell responses to AZD1222 COVID-19 vaccine. Here immunoSEQ multiplex PCR was the method, and the copy in TCRdb shows in-frame clones only, minus some. The sample yields about 160,000 clones, 92% seen once. This specimen was peripheral blood, taken 28 days after the second AZD1222 dose. The receptors stem from an adult who received the AZD1222 COVID-19 vaccine. CDR3s include the opening cysteine and the closing phenylalanine or tryptophan. A D gene is named only where the DNA matches it firmly. Only some rows state a clone size, as once, few, many or a class for expanded clones.

J | length | size | V | D | CDR3 | DNA
TRBJ1-1 | 17 | - | TRBV7-8 | TRBD1 | CASSLPGQGAKNTEAFF | TGTGCCAGCAGCTTACCGGGACAGGGGGCAAAAAACACTGAAGCTTTCTTT
TRBJ1-6 | 15 | - | TRBV4-1 | - | CASSSRDKENSPLHF | TGCGCCAGCAGCTCCCGGGACAAGGAGAATTCACCCCTCCACTTT
TRBJ1-2 | 15 | once | TRBV19 | TRBD1 | CASSPGPRGDYGYTF | TGTGCCAGTAGCCCGGGACCCAGGGGGGATTATGGCTACACCTTC
TRBJ2-1 | 14 | few | TRBV5-1 | TRBD2 | CASSLRGGPNEQFF | TGCGCCAGCAGCTTGCGGGGGGGCCCCAATGAGCAGTTCTTC
TRBJ1-1 | 14 | - | TRBV29-1 | TRBD1 | CSVEPQGRGTEAFF | TGCAGCGTTGAGCCACAGGGGAGGGGAACTGAAGCTTTCTTT
TRBJ1-2 | 14 | - | TRBV7-8 | - | CASSGTRMGGGYTF | TGTGCCAGCAGCGGGACAAGGATGGGGGGTGGCTACACCTTC
TRBJ2-3 | 14 | - | TRBV5-6 | TRBD1 | CASSGQTGADTQYF | TGTGCCAGCAGCGGACAAACAGGGGCAGATACGCAGTATTTT
TRBJ2-7 | 14 | - | TRBV10-2 | TRBD2 | CASNKAGGLYEQYF | TGCGCCAGCAATAAAGCGGGGGGGCTTTACGAGCAGTACTTC
TRBJ1-3 | 15 | - | TRBV19 | - | CASSIAGVAGNTIYF | TGTGCCAGTAGTATAGCGGGAGTCGCTGGAAACACCATATATTTT
TRBJ1-4 | 14 | - | TRBV18 | - | CASSPTGPNEKLFF | TGTGCCAGCTCACCAACAGGACCTAATGAAAAACTGTTTTTT
TRBJ1-5 | 14 | - | TRBV7-2 | - | CASSFGQSNQPQHF | TGTGCCAGCAGCTTTGGGCAGAGCAATCAGCCCCAGCATTTT